The entry below describes one T cell receptor beta chain. Its specificity is not known. This record comes from a study of T-cell reconstitution after alpha-beta-depleted transplantation in children. The CDR3 contains 15 residues. J gave up 7 bases and V 0 bases, and 6 bases lay outside the gene matches. Germline V gene data show CDR1 as MNHEY and CDR2 as SVGAGI. Study-level findings and limits: Surviving recipient T cells and intrathymic progenitors accounted for some patients' high TCRbeta diversity at day 60. Most T-cell counts and diversity one year after the transplant came from T cells that were newly produced. After transplant, at about two months, alpha-beta T cells were reportedly derived from several hundred expanded graft clones.

Construction of the TCRbeta library involved unique molecular identifiers. TCRdb ran MiXCR on the PCR reads and lists one entry per CDR3 protein. The sample has about 980,000 distinct CDR3 sequences; about 29% are singletons. The chain is built from TRBV6-5 and TRBJ2-1; 7 nucleotides match TRBD1. The clonotype comes from a boy under three years old who had a stem cell transplant for SCID, so the T cells may come from the graft donor. The material sequenced was PBMCs, mostly from graft donor cells, taken 360 days after TCRalphabeta/CD19-depleted stem cell transplant. CDR3 sequence reads: CASSYSTGERNEQFF. The CDR3 DNA follows: TGTGCCAGCAGTTACTCTACAGGGGAGCGGAATGAGCAGTTCTTC.